The next 3 T cell receptor beta chains were all read from a single sample in a study of identical twins. TCRdb re-analysed the 5' RACE reads in MiXCR, keeping a single row per CDR3 protein. Among fewer than 550,000 distinct CDR3 sequences, approximately 14% were seen once, and the ten largest hold less than 0.5%. The same sample was also used in a study of yellow fever vaccine responses in identical twins.

Sequenced input: CD4+ T cells sorted from blood. Source of these receptors: a woman aged 18 to 35 in good health.

This clonotype was found many times. The V gene is TRBV5-1, the J gene TRBJ2-1; 7 bases map to TRBD1. Trimming took 2 bases from V and 5 from J; bases not matched to a gene: 1. CDR3 size: 13 residues. CDR1 and CDR2 (germline): SGHRS, YFSETQ. The CDR3 protein is CASSFGQDNEQFF. CDR3 DNA sequence: TGCGCCAGCAGCTTTGGACAGGACAATGAGCAGTTCTTC.

This sequence joins TRBV12-3 or TRBV12-4 and TRBJ2-5; weak D call: TRBD2 (6 bases). Trimming stripped 7 bases from V and 7 bases from J, with 16 bases between. The CDR3 length is 13 residues. CDR3 DNA sequence: TGTGCCAGCACCGAGGACTACCCCAGGACCCAGTACTTC. Translating gives CASTEDYPRTQYF.

V gene TRBV13 combines with J gene TRBJ2-2; 14 positions agree with TRBD2. This CDR3 comprises 19 residues. Germline CDR1 PRHDT, CDR2 FYEKMQ (reference sequence). The V segment lost 2 bases and the J segment 4 bases; nucleotides outside the gene matches: 9. The CDR3 region is CASSLTGLAGGRGTGELFF. CDR3 bases: TGTGCCAGCAGCTTAACCGGACTAGCGGGAGGTCGGGGCACCGGGGAGCTGTTTTTT. The whole variable domain, remainder taken from reference TRBV13 and TRBJ2-2, is AAGVIQSPRHLIKEKRETATLKCYPIPRHDTVYWYQQGPGQDPQFLISFYEKMQSDKGSIPDRFSAQQFSDYHSELNMSSLELGDSALYFCASSLTGLAGGRGTGELFFGEGSRLTVL.